This T cell receptor (beta chain) comes out of a study of shared clonotypes between healthy human individuals. Sorted-subset replicate PCRs used approximately 200 ng of genomic DNA. This amount corresponded to 25,000 to 30,000 T cell genomes. Here immunoSEQ multiplex PCR was the method, and the copy in TCRdb shows in-frame clones only, minus some. The data hold 850,000 to 1,200,000 clones, with about 75% observed a single time. CDR3 length: 16 amino acids. Germline V gives CDR1 MNHEY, CDR2 SMNVEV (reference sequence). V dropped 2 bases and J dropped 0 bases, with 10 bases sitting between them. V usage is TRBV27 and J usage is TRBJ2-2; D is possibly TRBD1 (5 bases). The TCR sequence derives from a man aged 18 to 29 in good health. Material for sequencing was memory CD4+ T cells sorted from blood. Subset given: CD45RA-negative fraction. This CDR3 is CASSLIRTPNTGELFF. For the CDR3, the DNA is TGTGCCAGCAGTTTAATTAGGACACCGAACACCGGGGAGCTGTTTTTT.